This TCR beta chain appears in the sequencing data of a study of cytomegalovirus exposure and HLA in healthy donors. The wider study: The early release's HLA-typed donors yielded 78 million or so unique TCRs.

This clone was seen a few times. The antigen is unknown. The CDR3 loop spans 17 amino acids. V shed 2 bases, J shed 0 bases, and the junction held 6 bases outside the gene matches. Germline values: CDR1 MGHRA, CDR2 YSYEKL. Study results and caveats: Most CMV-associated TCR beta chains appeared HLA-restricted in a later analysis.

Researchers ran the PCR with 60 Vbeta and 13 Jbeta primers. Sequenced by immunoSEQ multiplex PCR; TCRdb stores in-frame clones only, minus some. The table has around 200,000 clones, around three quarters seen once. J is TRBJ1-3 and V is TRBV4-1, with 8 bases aligning to TRBD1. Sequenced: PBMCs. This receptor was obtained from a man aged 25-45 years in good health and CMV-seronegative. The CDR3 spells CASSQKMGTGSGNTIYF. The CDR3, as DNA: TGCGCCAGCAGCCAAAAGATGGGGACAGGCTCTGGAAACACCATATATTTT.